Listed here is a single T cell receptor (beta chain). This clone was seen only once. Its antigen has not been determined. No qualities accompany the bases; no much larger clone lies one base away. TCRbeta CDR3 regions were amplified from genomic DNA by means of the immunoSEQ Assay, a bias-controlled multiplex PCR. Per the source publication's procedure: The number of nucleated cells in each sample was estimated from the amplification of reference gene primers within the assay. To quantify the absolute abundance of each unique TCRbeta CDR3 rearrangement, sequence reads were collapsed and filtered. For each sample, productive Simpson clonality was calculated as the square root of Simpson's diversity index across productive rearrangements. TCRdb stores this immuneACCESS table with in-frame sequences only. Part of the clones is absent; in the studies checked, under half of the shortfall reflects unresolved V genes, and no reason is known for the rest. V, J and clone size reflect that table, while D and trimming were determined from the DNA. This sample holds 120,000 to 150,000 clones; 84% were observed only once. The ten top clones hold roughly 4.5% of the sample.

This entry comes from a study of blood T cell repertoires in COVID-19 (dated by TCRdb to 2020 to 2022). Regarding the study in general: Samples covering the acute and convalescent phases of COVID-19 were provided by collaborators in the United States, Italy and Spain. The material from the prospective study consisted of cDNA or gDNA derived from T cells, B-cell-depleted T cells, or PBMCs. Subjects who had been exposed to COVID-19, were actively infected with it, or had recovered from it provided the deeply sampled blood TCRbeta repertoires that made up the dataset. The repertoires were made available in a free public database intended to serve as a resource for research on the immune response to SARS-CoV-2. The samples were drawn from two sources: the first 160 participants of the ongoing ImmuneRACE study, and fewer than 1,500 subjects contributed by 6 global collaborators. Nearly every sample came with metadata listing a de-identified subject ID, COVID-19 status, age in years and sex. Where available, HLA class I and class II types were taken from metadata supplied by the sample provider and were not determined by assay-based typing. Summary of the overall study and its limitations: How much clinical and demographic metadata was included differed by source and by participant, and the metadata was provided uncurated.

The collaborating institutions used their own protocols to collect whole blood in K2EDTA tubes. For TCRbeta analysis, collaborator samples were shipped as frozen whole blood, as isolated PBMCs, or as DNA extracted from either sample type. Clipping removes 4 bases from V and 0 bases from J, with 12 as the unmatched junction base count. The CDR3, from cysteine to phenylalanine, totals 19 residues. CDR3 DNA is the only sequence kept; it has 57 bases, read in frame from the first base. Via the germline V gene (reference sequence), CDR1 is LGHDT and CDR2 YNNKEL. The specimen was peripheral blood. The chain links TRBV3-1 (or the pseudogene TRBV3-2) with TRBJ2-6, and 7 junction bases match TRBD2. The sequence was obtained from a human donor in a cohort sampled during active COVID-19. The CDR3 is CASSRKRDGGDSGANVLTF. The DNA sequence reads TGTGCCAGCAGCCGCAAGCGGGATGGGGGAGACTCTGGGGCCAACGTCCTGACTTTC.